One sample yielded the 8 T cell receptor beta chains listed below, sequenced in a study of blood T cell repertoires in COVID-19. Sequencing used immunoSEQ multiplex PCR; TCRdb keeps in-frame clones, though not all of them. This table holds 80,000 or so clones, approximately 89% found once. Sequencing input: peripheral blood. The source is a man over 45 with acute or convalescent COVID-19.

The CDR3 DNA sequence: TGTGCCAGCAGCTTGCGCGGGGGATACAATGAGCAGTTCTTC. Protein: CASSLRGGYNEQFF. This chain links TRBV11-2 with TRBJ2-1, with 7 bases lining up with TRBD2. V lost 3 bases, J lost 4 bases, and 3 bases stayed unmatched. The V gene's germline CDR1 is SGHAT and CDR2 FQNNGV. This CDR3 comprises 14 residues.

The chain uses TRBV12-3 or TRBV12-4 and TRBJ1-2; weak D call: TRBD1 (6 bases). CDR3 length equals 12 residues. Trimming removed 6 bases from V and 6 bases from J, with 11 bases in between. The CDR3 bases are TGTGCCAGCAGAACCAGGGGTAATGGCTACACCTTC. Its translation: CASRTRGNGYTF.

The chain uses TRBV27 and TRBJ2-1, with D perhaps TRBD1 (5 bases). CDR1 and CDR2 (germline): MNHEY, SMNVEV (reference sequence). V lost 2 bases to trimming and J lost 4 bases, with 12 bases between them. This CDR3 region has 15 residues. The CDR3 coding sequence is TGTGCCAGCAGTTTAGTACAGGAGACATACAATGAGCAGTTCTTC. This encodes CASSLVQETYNEQFF.

The chain joins TRBV18 to TRBJ1-6; D call uncertain. This CDR3 contains 15 residues. Germline CDR1 is KGHSH and CDR2 is LQKENI. With 3 bases removed from V and 9 bases from J, the gap between germline ends came to 15 bases. The CDR3 protein is CASSPPTGGSSPLHF. DNA of the CDR3: TGTGCCAGCTCACCCCCGACGGGAGGCAGTTCACCCCTCCACTTT.

The rearrangement joins TRBV11-3 to TRBJ2-2; 9 bases map to TRBD1. The V gene end was trimmed by 6 bases and the J gene end by 4 bases; junction bases not matched to a gene: 9. Germline V gene sequence: CDR1 SGHNT, CDR2 YENEEA. CDR3 size: 16 residues. The CDR3: CASSHTGTGRTGELFF. DNA for the CDR3: TGTGCCAGCAGTCATACCGGGACAGGGCGCACCGGGGAGCTGTTTTTT.

The chain links TRBV2 to TRBJ1-1; the match to TRBD1 covers 7 bases. Trimming cost V 5 bases and J 0 bases; bases outside gene matches: 3. The V gene's germline CDR1 is SNHLY and CDR2 FYNNEI. The CDR3 totals 14 residues. The CDR3 DNA reads as TGTGCCAGCAGTTCAGACAGGGTGAACACTGAAGCTTTCTTT. Translating gives CASSSDRVNTEAFF.

The chain links TRBV18 to TRBJ2-1; 7 nucleotides line up with TRBD2. CDR3 length: 15 amino acids. Germline V lookup: CDR1 KGHSH, CDR2 LQKENI. Losses at the gene ends were 6 bases for V and 7 bases for J; bases not matched to a gene: 12. The CDR3, as DNA: TGTGCCAGCTCCGTGCTTGCGGGAGCGGGTAATGAGCAGTTCTTC. Translated, it gives CASSVLAGAGNEQFF.

The chain has TRBV2 and TRBJ1-4, with 9 bases matching TRBD1. V shed 5 bases, J shed 8 bases, and the junction held 6 bases outside the gene matches. The CDR3 totals 14 residues. Germline assignment: CDR1 SNHLY and CDR2 FYNNEI. The CDR3 nucleotides read TGTGCCAGCAGTCTACAGGGGGCCGGAGAAAAACTGTTTTTT. Residues: CASSLQGAGEKLFF.